The T cell receptor beta chain under discussion was sequenced for a study of blood T cell repertoires in COVID-19. The wider study: Sites in the United States, Italy and Spain provided acute and convalescent COVID-19 samples. The analysed material was cDNA or gDNA that came from T cells, B-cell-depleted T cells, or PBMCs.

In the study's own analysis: Amplification with reference gene primers provided the estimates of nucleated cell counts. TCRdb's table, derived via immunoSEQ multiplex PCR, lists solely in-frame clones and lacks some. V, J and clone size are taken as reported in that table, and D and trimming were inferred from the DNA itself. The table lists approximately 170,000 clones, about 85% of them singletons, with roughly 26% in the top ten. The CDR3 runs 15 residues. V lost 2 bases to trimming and J lost 7 bases, with 12 bases between them. Germline-derived CDR1 and CDR2 are MNHEY and SVGAGI. Sequenced material: peripheral blood. This receptor was identified in a man in his 60s with acute or convalescent COVID-19. The chain employs TRBV6-5 and TRBJ1-6; the D gene is possibly TRBD1 (5 bases). The CDR3 nucleotides are TGTGCCAGCAGTTACCGGGCAGGGCTAAATTCACCCCTCCACTTT. Translating it yields CASSYRAGLNSPLHF.